This entry lists 7 T cell receptor beta chains sequenced from one sample in a study of T cells in Graves' hyperthyroidism and ophthalmopathy. Amplification of TCR beta CDR3 regions used RNA as the template. Primed by the HTBI set, a first-round RT-PCR was run on the TCR CDR3. One entry per CDR3 protein, called by TCRdb with MiXCR from the multiplex PCR reads. The top ten hold 8.2% of the sample, which has about 540,000 distinct CDR3 sequences, 35% to 55% seen once. Sequenced input: peripheral blood or thyroid tissue (not recorded which). These TCRs come from a woman between 18 and 29 years old with Graves' hyperthyroidism.

Regarding this clonotype: One end of the junction varies from germline; a read error may be responsible. The chain has TRBV7-2 and TRBJ2-7, with 7 bases aligning to TRBD2. Germline V gene lookup returns CDR1 SGHTA and CDR2 FQGNSA. The CDR3 is 15 amino acids. The CDR3 spells CASSQDRGGSYEQYF. The CDR3 nucleotides read TGCGCCAGCAGCCAAGACCGGGGAGGGTCCTACGAGCAGTACTTC.

The chain links TRBV19 to TRBJ2-5; D gene ambiguous. The germline V gene encodes CDR1 LNHDA and CDR2 SQIVND (reference sequence). V lost 6 bases, J lost 2 bases, and 10 bases lay in between. The CDR3 runs to 13 residues. CDR3: CASRKIPQETQYF. The DNA of the CDR3 is TGTGCCAGTAGGAAGATCCCTCAAGAGACCCAGTACTTC.

Regarding this clonotype: At one end, the junction sequence differs from germline, possibly due to a read error. This chain joins TRBV7-9 and TRBJ1-5, with D maybe TRBD1 (5 bases). This CDR3 has 14 amino acids. Germline V gives CDR1 SEHNR, CDR2 FQNEAQ (reference sequence). The DNA for the CDR3 is TGTGCCTGCAGCTTAGGGACCGGGAATCAGCCCCAGCATTTT. It codes for CACSLGTGNQPQHF.

This chain links TRBV11-2 with TRBJ1-6; D possibly corresponds to TRBD1 (6 bases). Trimming stripped 8 bases from V and 10 bases from J, with 15 bases between. CDR3 length equals 13 residues. Germline V lookup: CDR1 SGHAT, CDR2 FQNNGV. The DNA of the CDR3 is TGTGCCAGCGGGGGGCAGGGAAAATCACCCCTCCACTTT. Translated, it gives CASGGQGKSPLHF.

The chain carries TRBV2 and TRBJ2-5, with D tentatively TRBD2 (6 bases). The CDR3 runs to 12 residues. Trimming took off 6 bases at V and 6 bases at J, with 11 bases between the two ends. CDR1 is SNHLY and CDR2 is FYNNEI in the germline V gene. The chain's CDR3 is CASREGLKTQYF. DNA for the CDR3: TGTGCCAGCAGGGAGGGACTTAAGACCCAGTACTTC.

About this clonotype: Given a much more abundant clone one base away, this may be a read error. The CDR3 region has the DNA TGTGCCATCAGTGCAGGGACAGCAGCTAATGAAAAACTGTTTTTT. This gives the protein CAISAGTAANEKLFF. The V call is TRBV10-3, the J call TRBJ1-4; 7 bases agree with TRBD1. From germline, CDR1 is ENHRY and CDR2 SYGVKD. V lost 4 bases, J lost 3 bases, and 5 bases stayed unmatched. This CDR3 has 15 residues.

The rearrangement links TRBV5-4 to TRBJ1-6; 9 nucleotides align to TRBD1. Looked up from germline, CDR1 is SGHNT and CDR2 is YYREEE (reference sequence). The CDR3 is 19 residues long. Trimming cost V 0 bases and J 7 bases; bases outside gene matches: 14. The CDR3 spells CASSLAAGTGLYGNSPLHF. The CDR3 DNA is TGTGCCAGCAGCTTGGCCGCCGGGACAGGGTTATATGGGAATTCACCCCTCCACTTT.